The clone carrying this TCR beta chain was seen a single time. The data are from a study of blood T cell repertoires in COVID-19. Study overall: Researchers got acute and convalescent COVID-19 samples from the United States, Italy and Spain. The cDNA or gDNA used as material had been derived from T cells, B-cell-depleted T cells, or PBMCs.

In the original analysis: Amplification of reference gene primers was used by the study to estimate nucleated cell counts. Profiled with immunoSEQ multiplex PCR; TCRdb holds only in-frame clones, not every one. V and J calls and clone size come straight from that table; D and trimming were deduced from the DNA. The table records about 270,000 clones, about 87% of them present only once. CDR1 SGHVS and CDR2 FQNEAQ come from the germline V gene. This CDR3 spans 16 amino acids. Losses at the gene ends were 0 bases for V and 0 bases for J; bases not matched to a gene: 1. The receptor was isolated from a woman aged 45-65 years with acute or convalescent COVID-19. The chain is built from TRBV7-8 and TRBJ2-1; TRBD2 agrees at 8 bases. Input material: peripheral blood. CDR3 residues: CASSLASGSSYNEQFF. CDR3 sequence (DNA): TGTGCCAGCAGCTTAGCGAGCGGGAGCTCCTACAATGAGCAGTTCTTC.